This is a list of T cell receptor beta chains from one sample in a study of shared clonotypes between healthy human individuals. Sequencing was performed with immunoSEQ multiplex PCR; in TCRdb, only in-frame clones are kept and a portion is missing. The sample lists roughly 1,500,000 clones; approximately 98.5% were seen once. Sequencing was performed on naive CD4+ T cells sorted from blood. Every receptor here comes from a man aged 25-45 years in good health. CDR3s leave out the opening cysteine and the closing phenylalanine or tryptophan. Each record gives: J gene, V gene, CDR3 protein.

j_call: TRBJ2-7
v_call: TRBV29-1
cdr3_aa: SAVETLYEQY

j_call: TRBJ2-1
v_call: TRBV5-1
cdr3_aa: ASSWGAGGSYGNEQF

j_call: TRBJ1-1
v_call: TRBV15
cdr3_aa: ATSSKHRGPEAF

j_call: TRBJ2-1
v_call: TRBV13
cdr3_aa: ASSTSPRNEQF

j_call: TRBJ1-5
v_call: TRBV6-6
cdr3_aa: ASSVTRWNSNQPQH

j_call: TRBJ1-5
v_call: TRBV6-5
cdr3_aa: ASSYSIDPGQPQH

j_call: TRBJ2-1
v_call: TRBV6-6
cdr3_aa: ASSPLWTKNEQF

j_call: TRBJ2-2
v_call: TRBV7-9
cdr3_aa: ASNNVAPAGRNTGELF

j_call: TRBJ2-1
v_call: TRBV5-4
cdr3_aa: ASSVGASSSYNEQF

j_call: TRBJ2-5
v_call: TRBV5-1
cdr3_aa: ASSLEGQGETQY

j_call: TRBJ2-2
v_call: TRBV19
cdr3_aa: ASSALGVAAGELF